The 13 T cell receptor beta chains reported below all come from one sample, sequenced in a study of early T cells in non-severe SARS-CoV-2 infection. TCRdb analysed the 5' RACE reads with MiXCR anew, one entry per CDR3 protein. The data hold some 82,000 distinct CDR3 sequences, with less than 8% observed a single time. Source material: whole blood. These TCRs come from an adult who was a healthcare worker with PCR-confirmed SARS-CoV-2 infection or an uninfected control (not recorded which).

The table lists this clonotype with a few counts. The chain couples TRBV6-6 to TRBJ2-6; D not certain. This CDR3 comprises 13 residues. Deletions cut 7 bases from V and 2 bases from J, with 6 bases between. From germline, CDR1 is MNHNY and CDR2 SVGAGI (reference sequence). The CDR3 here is CASNSPGANVLTF. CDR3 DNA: TGTGCCAGCAACTCTCCTGGGGCCAACGTCCTGACTTTC.

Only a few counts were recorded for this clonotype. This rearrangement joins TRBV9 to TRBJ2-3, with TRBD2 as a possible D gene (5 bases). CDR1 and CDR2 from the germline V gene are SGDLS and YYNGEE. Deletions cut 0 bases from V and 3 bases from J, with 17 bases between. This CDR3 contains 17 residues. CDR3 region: CASSVGGLALGTDTQYF. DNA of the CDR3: TGTGCCAGCAGCGTAGGAGGCCTAGCTTTGGGAACAGATACGCAGTATTTT.

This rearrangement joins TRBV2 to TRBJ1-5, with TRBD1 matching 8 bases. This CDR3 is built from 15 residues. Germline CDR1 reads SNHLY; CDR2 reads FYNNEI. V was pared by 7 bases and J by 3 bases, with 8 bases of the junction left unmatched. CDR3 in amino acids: CASKGDRPFNQPQHF. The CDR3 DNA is TGTGCCAGCAAGGGGGACAGGCCATTCAATCAGCCCCAGCATTTT. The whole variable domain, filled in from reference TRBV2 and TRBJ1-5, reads EPEVTQTPSHQVTQMGQEVILRCVPISNHLYFYWYRQILGQKVEFLVSFYNNEISEKSEIFDDQFSVERPDGSNFTLKIRSTKLEDSAMYFCASKGDRPFNQPQHFGDGTRLSIL.

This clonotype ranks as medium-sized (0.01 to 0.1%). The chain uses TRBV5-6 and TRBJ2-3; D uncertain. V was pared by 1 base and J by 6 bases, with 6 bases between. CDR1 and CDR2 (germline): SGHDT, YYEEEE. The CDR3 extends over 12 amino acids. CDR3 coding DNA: TGTGCCAGCAGCTTGCGCTTTGATACGCAGTATTTT. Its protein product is CASSLRFDTQYF. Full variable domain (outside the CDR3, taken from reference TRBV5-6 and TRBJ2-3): DAGVTQSPTHLIKTRGQQVTLRCSPKSGHDTVSWYQQALGQGPQFIFQYYEEEERQRGNFPDRFSGHQFPNYSSELNVNALLLGDSALYLCASSLRFDTQYFGPGTRLTVL.

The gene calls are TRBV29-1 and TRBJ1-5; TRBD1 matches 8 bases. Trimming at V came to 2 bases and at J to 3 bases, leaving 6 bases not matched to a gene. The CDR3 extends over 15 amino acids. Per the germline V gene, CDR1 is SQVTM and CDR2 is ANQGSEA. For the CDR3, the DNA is TGCAGCGTTGAAACTCAGGGGGCATCCAATCAGCCCCAGCATTTT. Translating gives CSVETQGASNQPQHF.

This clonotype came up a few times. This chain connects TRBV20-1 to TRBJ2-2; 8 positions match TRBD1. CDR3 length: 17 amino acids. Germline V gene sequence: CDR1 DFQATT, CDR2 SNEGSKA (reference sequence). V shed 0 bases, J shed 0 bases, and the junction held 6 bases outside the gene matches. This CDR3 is CSARDHRGSTNTGELFF. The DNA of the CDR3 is TGCAGTGCTAGAGATCACAGGGGGAGCACGAACACCGGGGAGCTGTTTTTT.

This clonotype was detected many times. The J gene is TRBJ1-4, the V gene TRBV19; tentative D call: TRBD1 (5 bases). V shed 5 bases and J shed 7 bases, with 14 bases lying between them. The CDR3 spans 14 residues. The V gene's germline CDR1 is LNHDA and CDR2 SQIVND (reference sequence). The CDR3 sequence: CASSSGVGGEKLFF. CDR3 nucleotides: TGTGCCAGTAGTTCCGGTGTGGGGGGTGAAAAACTGTTTTTT.

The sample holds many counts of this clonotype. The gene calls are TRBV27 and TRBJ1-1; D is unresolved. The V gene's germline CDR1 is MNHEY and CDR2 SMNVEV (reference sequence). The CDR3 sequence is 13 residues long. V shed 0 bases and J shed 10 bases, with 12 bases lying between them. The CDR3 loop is CASSLSFQSSAFF. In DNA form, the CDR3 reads TGTGCCAGCAGTTTATCCTTTCAGTCATCAGCTTTCTTT.

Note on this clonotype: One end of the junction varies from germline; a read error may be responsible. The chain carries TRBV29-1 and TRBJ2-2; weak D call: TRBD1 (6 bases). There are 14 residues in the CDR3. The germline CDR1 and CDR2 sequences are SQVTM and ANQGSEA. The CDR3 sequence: CSGTKQGGTGELFF. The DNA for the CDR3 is TGCAGCGGGACGAAACAGGGCGGCACCGGGGAGCTTTTTTTT.

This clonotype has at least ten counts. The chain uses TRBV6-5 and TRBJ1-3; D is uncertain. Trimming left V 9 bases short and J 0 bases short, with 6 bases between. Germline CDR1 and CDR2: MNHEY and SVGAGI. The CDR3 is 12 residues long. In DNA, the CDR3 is TGTGCCAGTCAAGACTCTGGAAACACCATATATTTT. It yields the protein CASQDSGNTIYF.

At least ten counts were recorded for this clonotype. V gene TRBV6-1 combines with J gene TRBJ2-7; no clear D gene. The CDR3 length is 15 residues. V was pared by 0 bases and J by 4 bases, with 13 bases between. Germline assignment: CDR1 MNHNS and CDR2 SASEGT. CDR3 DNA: TGTGCCAGCAGTGAAGCCGCACAGCGCATGTACGAGCAGTACTTC. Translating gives CASSEAAQRMYEQYF.

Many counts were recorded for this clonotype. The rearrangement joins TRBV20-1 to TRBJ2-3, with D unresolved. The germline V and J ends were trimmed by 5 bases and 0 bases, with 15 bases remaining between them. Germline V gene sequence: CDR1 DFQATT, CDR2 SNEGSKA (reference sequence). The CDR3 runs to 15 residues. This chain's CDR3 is CSAARSDGSTDTQYF. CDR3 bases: TGCAGTGCTGCCCGCTCGGACGGTAGCACAGATACGCAGTATTTT.

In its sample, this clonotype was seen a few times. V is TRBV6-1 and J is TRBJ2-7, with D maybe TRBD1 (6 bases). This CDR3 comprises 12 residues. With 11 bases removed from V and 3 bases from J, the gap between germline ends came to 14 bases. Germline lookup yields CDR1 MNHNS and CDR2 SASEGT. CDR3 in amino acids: CAGGQAFYEQYF. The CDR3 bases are TGTGCCGGGGGACAAGCTTTCTACGAGCAGTACTTC.